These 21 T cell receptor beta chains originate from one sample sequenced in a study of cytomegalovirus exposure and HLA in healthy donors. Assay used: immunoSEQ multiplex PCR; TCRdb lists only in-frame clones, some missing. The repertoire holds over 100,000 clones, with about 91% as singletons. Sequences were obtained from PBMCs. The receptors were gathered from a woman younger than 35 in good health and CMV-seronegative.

The DNA of the CDR3 is TGTGCCAGTAGTATAGACGGGGGGGGAGTCACTGAAGCTTTCTTT. Residues: CASSIDGGGVTEAFF. The chain joins TRBV19 to TRBJ1-1; weak D call: TRBD1 (5 bases). There are 15 residues in the CDR3. Germline CDR1 and CDR2: LNHDA and SQIVND (reference sequence). V was clipped by 0 bases and J by 4 bases, with 12 bases between them. Together with reference TRBV19 and TRBJ1-1, the CDR3 gives the full variable domain: DGGITQSPKYLFRKEGQNVTLSCEQNLNHDAMYWYRQDPGQGLRLIYYSQIVNDFQKGDIAEGYSVSREKKESFPLTVTSAQKNPTAFYLCASSIDGGGVTEAFFGQGTRLTVV.

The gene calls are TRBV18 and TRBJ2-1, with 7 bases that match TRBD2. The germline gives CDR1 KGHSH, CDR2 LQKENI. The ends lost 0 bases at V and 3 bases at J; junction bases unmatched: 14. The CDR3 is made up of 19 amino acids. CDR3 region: CASSPPVFEAGLFYNEQFF. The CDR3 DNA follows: TGTGCCAGCTCACCACCCGTATTCGAAGCGGGGCTATTCTACAATGAGCAGTTCTTC.

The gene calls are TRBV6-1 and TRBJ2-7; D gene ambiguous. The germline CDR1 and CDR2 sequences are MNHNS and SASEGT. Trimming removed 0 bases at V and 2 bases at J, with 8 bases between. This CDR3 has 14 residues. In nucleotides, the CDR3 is TGTGCCAGCAGTGAAGCCGGAGCGACCTACGAGCAGTACTTC. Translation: CASSEAGATYEQYF.

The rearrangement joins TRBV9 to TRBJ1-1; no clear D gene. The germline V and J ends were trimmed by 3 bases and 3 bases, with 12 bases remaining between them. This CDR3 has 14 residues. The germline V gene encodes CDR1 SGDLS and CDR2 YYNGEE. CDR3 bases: TGTGCCAGCAGCGCCCACGAGGAAGACACTGAAGCTTTCTTT. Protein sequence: CASSAHEEDTEAFF. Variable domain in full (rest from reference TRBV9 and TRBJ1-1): DSGVTQTPKHLITATGQRVTLRCSPRSGDLSVYWYQQSLDQGLQFLIQYYNGEERAKGNILERFSAQQFPDLHSELNLSSLELGDSALYFCASSAHEEDTEAFFGQGTRLTVV.

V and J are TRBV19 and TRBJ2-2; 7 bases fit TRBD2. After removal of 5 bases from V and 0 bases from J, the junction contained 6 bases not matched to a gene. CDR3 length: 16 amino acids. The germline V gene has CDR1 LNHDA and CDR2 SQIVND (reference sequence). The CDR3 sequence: CASSRIGGSNTGELFF. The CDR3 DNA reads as TGTGCCAGTAGTCGAATCGGGGGGTCGAACACCGGGGAGCTGTTTTTT.

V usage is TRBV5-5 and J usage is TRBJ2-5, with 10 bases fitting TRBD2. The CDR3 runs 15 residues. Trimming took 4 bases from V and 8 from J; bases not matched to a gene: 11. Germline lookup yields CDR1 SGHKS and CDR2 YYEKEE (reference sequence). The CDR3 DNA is TGTGCCAGCAGCCCCTCAGCGGGGGGGGCCGAAACCCAGTACTTC. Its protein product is CASSPSAGGAETQYF.

CDR3 in amino acids: CASRDANAGYNEKLFF. DNA of the CDR3: TGTGCCAGCAGAGACGCCAATGCGGGTTACAATGAAAAACTGTTTTTT. The chain employs TRBV27 and TRBJ1-4; D gene unclear. This CDR3 spans 16 amino acids. Trimming cost V 6 bases and J 5 bases, with 19 bases left between them. Germline CDR1 is MNHEY and CDR2 is SMNVEV (reference sequence).

The CDR3 reads CASSQGQGLAYEQYF. The CDR3 DNA reads as TGTGCCAGCAGCCAGGGACAGGGGCTTGCCTACGAGCAGTACTTC. The rearrangement uses TRBV5-5 and TRBJ2-7; 10 nucleotides match TRBD1. This CDR3 is 15 amino acids long. Unmatched junction bases numbered 6, after V lost 4 bases and J lost 2 bases. Germline values: CDR1 SGHKS, CDR2 YYEKEE (reference sequence).

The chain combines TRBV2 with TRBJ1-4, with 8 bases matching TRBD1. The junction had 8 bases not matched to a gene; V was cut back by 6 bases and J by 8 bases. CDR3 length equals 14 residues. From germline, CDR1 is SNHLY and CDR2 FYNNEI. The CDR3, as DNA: TGTGCCAGCAGGTGGAGACAGGGGTACGAAAAACTGTTTTTT. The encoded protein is CASRWRQGYEKLFF.

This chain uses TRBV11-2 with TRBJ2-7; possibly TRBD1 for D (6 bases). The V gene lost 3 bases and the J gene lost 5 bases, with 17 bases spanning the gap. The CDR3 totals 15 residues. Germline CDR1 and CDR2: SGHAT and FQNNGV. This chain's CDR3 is CASSLKGVLYHEQYF. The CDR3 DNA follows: TGTGCCAGCAGCTTGAAGGGGGTTCTTTACCACGAGCAGTACTTC.

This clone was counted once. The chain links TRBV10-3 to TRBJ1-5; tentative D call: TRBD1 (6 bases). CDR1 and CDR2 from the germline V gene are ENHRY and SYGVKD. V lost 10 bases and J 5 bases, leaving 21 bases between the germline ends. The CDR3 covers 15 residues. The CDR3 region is CATSDRGAKDQPQHF. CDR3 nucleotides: TGTGCCACCTCCGACCGGGGGGCGAAGGATCAGCCCCAGCATTTT.

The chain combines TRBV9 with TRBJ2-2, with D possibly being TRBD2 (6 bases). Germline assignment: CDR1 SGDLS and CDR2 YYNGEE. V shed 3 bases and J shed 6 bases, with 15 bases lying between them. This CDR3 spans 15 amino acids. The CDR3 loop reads CASSDGTGGAGELFF. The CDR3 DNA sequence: TGTGCCAGCAGCGATGGGACCGGGGGAGCCGGGGAGCTGTTTTTT. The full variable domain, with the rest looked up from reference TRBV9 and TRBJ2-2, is DSGVTQTPKHLITATGQRVTLRCSPRSGDLSVYWYQQSLDQGLQFLIQYYNGEERAKGNILERFSAQQFPDLHSELNLSSLELGDSALYFCASSDGTGGAGELFFGEGSRLTVL.

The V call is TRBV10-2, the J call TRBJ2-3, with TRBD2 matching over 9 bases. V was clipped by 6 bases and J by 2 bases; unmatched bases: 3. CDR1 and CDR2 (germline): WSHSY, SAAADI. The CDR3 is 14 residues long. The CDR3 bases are TGCGCCAGCAGGAGACTAGCGGCCACAGATACGCAGTATTTT. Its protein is CASRRLAATDTQYF.

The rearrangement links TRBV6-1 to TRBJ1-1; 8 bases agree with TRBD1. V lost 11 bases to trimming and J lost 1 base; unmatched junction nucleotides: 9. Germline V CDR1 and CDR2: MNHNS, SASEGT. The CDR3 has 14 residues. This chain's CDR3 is CAGSPGGANTEAFF. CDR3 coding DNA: TGTGCCGGGAGTCCAGGGGGCGCGAACACTGAAGCTTTCTTT.

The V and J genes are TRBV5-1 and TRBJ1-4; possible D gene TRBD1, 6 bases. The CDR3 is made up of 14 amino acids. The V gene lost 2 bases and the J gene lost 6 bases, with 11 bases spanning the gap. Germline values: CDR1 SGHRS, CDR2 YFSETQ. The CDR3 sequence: CASSFAGADEKLFF. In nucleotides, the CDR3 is TGCGCCAGCAGCTTCGCGGGGGCGGATGAAAAACTGTTTTTT. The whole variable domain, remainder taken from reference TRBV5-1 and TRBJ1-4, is KAGVTQTPRYLIKTRGQQVTLSCSPISGHRSVSWYQQTPGQGLQFLFEYFSETQRNKGNFPGRFSGRQFSNSRSEMNVSTLELGDSALYLCASSFAGADEKLFFGSGTQLSVL.

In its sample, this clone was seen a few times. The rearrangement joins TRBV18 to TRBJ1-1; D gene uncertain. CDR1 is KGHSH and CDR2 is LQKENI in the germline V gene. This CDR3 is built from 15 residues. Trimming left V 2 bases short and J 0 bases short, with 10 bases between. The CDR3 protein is CASSPASVMNTEAFF. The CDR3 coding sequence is TGTGCCAGCTCACCAGCGAGTGTGATGAACACTGAAGCTTTCTTT.

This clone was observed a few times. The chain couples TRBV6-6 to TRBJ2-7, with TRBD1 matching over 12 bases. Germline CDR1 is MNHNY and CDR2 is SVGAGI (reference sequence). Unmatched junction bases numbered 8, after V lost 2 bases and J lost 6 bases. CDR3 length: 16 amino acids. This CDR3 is CASSYARGQGAVEQYF. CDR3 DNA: TGTGCCAGCAGTTACGCCCGGGGACAGGGGGCTGTCGAGCAGTACTTC.

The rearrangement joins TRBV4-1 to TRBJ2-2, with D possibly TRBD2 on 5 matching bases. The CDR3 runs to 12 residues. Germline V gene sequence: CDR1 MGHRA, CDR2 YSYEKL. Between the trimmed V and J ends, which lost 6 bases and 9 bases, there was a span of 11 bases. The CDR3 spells CASSPDSRELFF. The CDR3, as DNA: TGCGCCAGCAGTCCGGACTCGCGGGAGCTGTTTTTT.

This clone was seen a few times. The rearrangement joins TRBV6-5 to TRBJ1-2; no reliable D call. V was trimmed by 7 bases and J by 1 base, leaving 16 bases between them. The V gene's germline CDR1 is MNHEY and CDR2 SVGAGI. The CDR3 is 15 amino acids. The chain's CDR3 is CASTPGLLGNYGYTF. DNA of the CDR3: TGTGCCAGCACCCCCGGACTCCTGGGTAACTATGGCTACACCTTC.

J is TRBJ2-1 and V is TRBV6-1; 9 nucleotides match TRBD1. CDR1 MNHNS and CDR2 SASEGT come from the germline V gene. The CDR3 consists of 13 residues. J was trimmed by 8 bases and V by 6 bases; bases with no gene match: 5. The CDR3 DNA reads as TGTGCCAGCAGGGGACAGGGATACGATGAGCAGTTCTTC. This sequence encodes CASRGQGYDEQFF.

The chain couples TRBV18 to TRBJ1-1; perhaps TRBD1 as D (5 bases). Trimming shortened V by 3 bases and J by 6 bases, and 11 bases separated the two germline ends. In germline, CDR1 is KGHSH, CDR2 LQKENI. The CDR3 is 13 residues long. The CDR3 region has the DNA TGTGCCAGCTCACCGAATGGGGCTGCTGAAGCTTTCTTT. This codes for CASSPNGAAEAFF. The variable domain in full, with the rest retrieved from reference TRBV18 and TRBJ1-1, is NAGVMQNPRHLVRRRGQEARLRCSPMKGHSHVYWYRQLPEEGLKFMVYLQKENIIDESGMPKERFSAEFPKEGPSILRIQQVVRGDSAAYFCASSPNGAAEAFFGQGTRLTVV.